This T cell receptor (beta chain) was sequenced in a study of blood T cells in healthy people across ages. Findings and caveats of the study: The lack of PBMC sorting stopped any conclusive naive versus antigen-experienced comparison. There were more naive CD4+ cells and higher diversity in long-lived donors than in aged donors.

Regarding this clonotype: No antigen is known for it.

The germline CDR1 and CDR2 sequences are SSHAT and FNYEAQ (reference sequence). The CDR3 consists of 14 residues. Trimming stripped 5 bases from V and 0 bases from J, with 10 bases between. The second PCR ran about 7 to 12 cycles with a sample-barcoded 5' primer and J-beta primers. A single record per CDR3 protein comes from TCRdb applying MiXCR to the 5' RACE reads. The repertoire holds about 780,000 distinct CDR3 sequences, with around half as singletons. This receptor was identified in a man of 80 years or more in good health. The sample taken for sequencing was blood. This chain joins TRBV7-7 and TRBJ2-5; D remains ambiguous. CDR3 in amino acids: CASSLLGHQETQYF. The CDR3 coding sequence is TGTGCCAGCAGCCTCCTAGGACACCAAGAGACCCAGTACTTC.